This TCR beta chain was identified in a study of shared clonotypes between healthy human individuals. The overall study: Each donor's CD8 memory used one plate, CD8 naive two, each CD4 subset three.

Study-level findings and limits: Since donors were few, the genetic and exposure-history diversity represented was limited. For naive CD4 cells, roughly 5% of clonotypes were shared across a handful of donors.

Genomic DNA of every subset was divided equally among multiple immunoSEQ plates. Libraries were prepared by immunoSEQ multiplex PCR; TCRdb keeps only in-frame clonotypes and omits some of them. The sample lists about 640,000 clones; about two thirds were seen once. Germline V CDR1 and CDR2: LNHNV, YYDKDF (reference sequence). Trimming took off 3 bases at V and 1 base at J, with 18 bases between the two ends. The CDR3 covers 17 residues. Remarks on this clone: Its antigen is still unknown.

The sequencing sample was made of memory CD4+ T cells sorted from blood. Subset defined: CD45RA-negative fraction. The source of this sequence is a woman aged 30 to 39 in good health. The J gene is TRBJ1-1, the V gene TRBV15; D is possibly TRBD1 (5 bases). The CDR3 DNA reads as TGTGCCACCAGCAGCCCGATACACGCGGGGCCGAACACTGAAGCTTTCTTT. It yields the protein CATSSPIHAGPNTEAFF.